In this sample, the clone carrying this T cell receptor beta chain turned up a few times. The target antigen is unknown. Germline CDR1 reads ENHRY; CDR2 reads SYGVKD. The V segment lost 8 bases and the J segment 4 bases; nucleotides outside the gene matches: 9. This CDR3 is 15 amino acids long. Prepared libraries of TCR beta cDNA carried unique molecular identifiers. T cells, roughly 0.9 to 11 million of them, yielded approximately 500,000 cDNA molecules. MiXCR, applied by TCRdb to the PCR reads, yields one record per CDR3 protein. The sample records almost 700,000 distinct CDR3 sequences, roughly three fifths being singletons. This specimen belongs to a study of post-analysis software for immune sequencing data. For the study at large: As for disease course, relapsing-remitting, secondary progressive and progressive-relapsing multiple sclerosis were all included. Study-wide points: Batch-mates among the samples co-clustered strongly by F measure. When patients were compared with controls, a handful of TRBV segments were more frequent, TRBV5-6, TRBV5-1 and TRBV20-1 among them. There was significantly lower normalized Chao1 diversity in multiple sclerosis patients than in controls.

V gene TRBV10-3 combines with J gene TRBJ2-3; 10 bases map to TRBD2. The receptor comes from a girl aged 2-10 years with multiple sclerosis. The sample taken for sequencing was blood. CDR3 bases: TGTGCCATCCCCGGGACTAGCGCGGTTCCAGATACGCAGTATTTT. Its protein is CAIPGTSAVPDTQYF.